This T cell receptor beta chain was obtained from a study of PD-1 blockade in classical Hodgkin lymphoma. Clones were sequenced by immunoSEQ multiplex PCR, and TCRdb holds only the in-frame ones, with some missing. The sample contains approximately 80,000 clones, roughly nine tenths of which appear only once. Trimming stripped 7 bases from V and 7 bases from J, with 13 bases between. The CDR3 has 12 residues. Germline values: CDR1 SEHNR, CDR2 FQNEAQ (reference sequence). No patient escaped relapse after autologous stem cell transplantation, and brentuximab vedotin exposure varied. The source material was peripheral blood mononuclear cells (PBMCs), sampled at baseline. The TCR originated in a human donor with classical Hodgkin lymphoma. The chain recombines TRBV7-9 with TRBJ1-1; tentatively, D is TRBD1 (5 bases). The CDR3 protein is CASNLGDLEAFF. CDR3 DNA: TGTGCCAGCAACTTGGGGGACCTTGAAGCTTTCTTT.